This T cell receptor (beta chain) comes out of a study of cytotoxic CD8 clonotypes in ibrutinib-treated CLL. Profiling relied on immunoSEQ multiplex PCR, and the TCRdb table lists in-frame clones only, not all of them. There are 150,000 to 200,000 clones in the sample; over 55% occur only once, and 10% to 15% lies in the top ten. The germline V and J ends were trimmed by 3 bases and 0 bases, with 15 bases remaining between them. In germline, CDR1 is MGHDK, CDR2 SYGVNS. The CDR3 runs to 18 residues. The sequence derives from a human donor with chronic lymphocytic leukemia. This specimen consisted of PBMCs, obtained after 24 months of ibrutinib treatment. The chain recombines TRBV25-1 with TRBJ2-6; a possible D gene is TRBD2 (6 bases). CDR3 protein: CASSESWDSNSGANVLTF. CDR3 sequence (DNA): TGTGCCAGCAGTGAGTCTTGGGACTCAAACTCTGGGGCCAACGTCCTGACTTTC.